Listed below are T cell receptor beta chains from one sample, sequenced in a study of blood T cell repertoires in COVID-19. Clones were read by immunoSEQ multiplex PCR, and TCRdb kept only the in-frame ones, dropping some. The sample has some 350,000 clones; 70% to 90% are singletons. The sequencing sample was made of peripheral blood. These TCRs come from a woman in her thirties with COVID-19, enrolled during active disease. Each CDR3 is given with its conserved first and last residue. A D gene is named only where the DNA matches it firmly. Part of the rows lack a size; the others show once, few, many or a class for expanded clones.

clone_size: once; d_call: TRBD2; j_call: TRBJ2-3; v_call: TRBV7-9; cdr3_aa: CASSTSGYTDTQYF; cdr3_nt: TGTGCCAGCAGCACTAGCGGATACACAGATACGCAGTATTTT
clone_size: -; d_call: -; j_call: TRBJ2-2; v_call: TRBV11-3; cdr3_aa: CASSLSRGTGELFF; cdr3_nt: TGTGCCAGCAGCTTAAGCAGAGGCACCGGGGAGCTGTTTTTT
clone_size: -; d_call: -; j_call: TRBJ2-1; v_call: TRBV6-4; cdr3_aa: CASSDSGGEQFF; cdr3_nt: TGTGCCAGCAGTGACTCGGGGGGTGAGCAGTTCTTC
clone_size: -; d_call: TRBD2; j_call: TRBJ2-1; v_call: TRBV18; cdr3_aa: CASSPIAGLPYNEQFF; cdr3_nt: TGTGCCAGCTCACCTATAGCGGGGTTACCTTACAATGAGCAGTTCTTC
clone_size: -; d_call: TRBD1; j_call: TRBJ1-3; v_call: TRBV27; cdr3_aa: CASSSTGGENTIYF; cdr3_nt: TGTGCCAGCAGTTCGACAGGGGGCGAAAACACCATATATTTT
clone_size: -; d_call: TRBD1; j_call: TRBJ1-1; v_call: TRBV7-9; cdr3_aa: CASSKPTGSGTEAFF; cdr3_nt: TGTGCCAGCAGCAAACCGACAGGGAGCGGCACTGAAGCTTTCTTT
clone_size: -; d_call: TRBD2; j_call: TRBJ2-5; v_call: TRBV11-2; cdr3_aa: CASSFFPGGMETQYF; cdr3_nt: TGTGCCAGCAGCTTCTTTCCGGGGGGTATGGAGACCCAGTACTTC
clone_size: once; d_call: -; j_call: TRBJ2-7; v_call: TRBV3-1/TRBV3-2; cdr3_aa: CASSQVGLERYF; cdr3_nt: TGTGCCAGCAGCCAAGTAGGCCTCGAGCGGTACTTC
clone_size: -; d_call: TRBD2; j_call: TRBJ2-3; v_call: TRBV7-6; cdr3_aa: CASSLAAGGTDTQYF; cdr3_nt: TGTGCCAGCAGCTTAGCGGCGGGGGGCACAGATACGCAGTATTTT
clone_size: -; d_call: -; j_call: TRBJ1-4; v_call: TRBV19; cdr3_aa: CASTDTFGRVYEKLFF; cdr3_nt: TGTGCCAGTACCGATACCTTCGGCAGGGTCTACGAAAAACTGTTTTTT
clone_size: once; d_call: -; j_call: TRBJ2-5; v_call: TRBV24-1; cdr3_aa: CATSDFNGGREETQYF; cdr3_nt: TGTGCCACCAGTGATTTTAACGGGGGTAGGGAGGAGACCCAGTACTTC
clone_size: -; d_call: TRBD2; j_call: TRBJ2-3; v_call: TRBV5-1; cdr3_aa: CASSLEVAGGQTDTQYF; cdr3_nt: TGCGCCAGCAGCTTGGAGGTAGCGGGGGGGCAAACAGATACGCAGTATTTT
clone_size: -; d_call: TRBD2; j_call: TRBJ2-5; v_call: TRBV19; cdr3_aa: CASSIGGGGQETQYF; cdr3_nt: TGTGCCAGTAGTATTGGCGGGGGGGGACAAGAGACCCAGTACTTC
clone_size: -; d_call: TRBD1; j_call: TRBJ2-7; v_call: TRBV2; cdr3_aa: CASNKGQGNPQQYF; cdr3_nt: TGTGCCAGCAATAAAGGACAGGGTAACCCTCAGCAGTACTTC
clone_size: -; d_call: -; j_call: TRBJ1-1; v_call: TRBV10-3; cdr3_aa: CAISESNRNTEAFF; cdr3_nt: TGTGCCATCAGTGAGTCTAACAGGAACACTGAAGCTTTCTTT
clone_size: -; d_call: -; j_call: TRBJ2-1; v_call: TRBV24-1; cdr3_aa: CATSDSADFYNEQFF; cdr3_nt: TGTGCCACCAGTGATTCGGCGGATTTCTACAATGAGCAGTTCTTC
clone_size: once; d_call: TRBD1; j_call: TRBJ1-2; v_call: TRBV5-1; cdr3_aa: CASSPQGAVNYGYTF; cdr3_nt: TGCGCCAGCAGCCCACAGGGGGCGGTAAACTATGGCTACACCTTC
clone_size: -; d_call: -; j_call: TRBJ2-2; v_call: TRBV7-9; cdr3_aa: CASSPQSHGTGELFF; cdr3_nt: TGTGCCAGCAGCCCACAGAGCCATGGGACCGGGGAGCTGTTTTTT
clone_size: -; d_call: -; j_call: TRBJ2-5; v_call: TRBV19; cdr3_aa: CASSIEVGWETQYF; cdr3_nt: TGTGCCAGTAGTATTGAGGTCGGGTGGGAGACCCAGTACTTC
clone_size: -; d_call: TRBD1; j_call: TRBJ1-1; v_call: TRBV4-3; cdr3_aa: CASSPETRTGDEAFF; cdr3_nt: TGCGCCAGCAGCCCCGAAACCCGGACAGGGGATGAAGCTTTCTTT
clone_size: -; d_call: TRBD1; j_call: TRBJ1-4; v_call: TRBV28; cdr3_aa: CASRPIWDSLHEKLFF; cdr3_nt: TGTGCCAGCAGACCTATATGGGACAGCCTACATGAAAAACTGTTTTTT
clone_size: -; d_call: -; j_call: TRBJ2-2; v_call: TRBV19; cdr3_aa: CASSPSPGLNTGELFF; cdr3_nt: TGTGCCAGTAGTCCGTCACCGGGATTGAACACCGGGGAGCTGTTTTTT
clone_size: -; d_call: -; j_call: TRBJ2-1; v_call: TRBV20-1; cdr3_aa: CSASQYNEQFF; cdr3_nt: TGCAGTGCGAGTCAGTACAATGAGCAGTTCTTC
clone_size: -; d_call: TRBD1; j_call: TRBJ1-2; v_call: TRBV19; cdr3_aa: CASRKNRGGGNYGYTF; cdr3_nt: TGTGCCAGTAGAAAGAACAGGGGTGGAGGAAACTATGGCTACACCTTC
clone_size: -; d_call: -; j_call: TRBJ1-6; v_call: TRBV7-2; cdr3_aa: CASSRDIYNSPLHF; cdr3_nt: TGTGCCAGCAGCCGGGACATCTATAATTCACCCCTCCACTTT
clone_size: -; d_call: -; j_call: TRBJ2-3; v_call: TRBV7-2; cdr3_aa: CASSLTGFTDTQYF; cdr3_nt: TGTGCCAGCAGCTTGACAGGTTTCACAGATACGCAGTATTTT
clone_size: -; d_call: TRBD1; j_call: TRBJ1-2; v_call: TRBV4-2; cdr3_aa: CASSQDRRDRPSNYGYTF; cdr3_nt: TGTGCCAGCAGCCAAGATCGCAGGGACAGGCCATCTAACTATGGCTACACCTTC
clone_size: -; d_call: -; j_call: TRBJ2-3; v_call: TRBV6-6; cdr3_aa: CASSLGQITDTQYF; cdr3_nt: TGTGCCAGCAGTTTGGGACAAATCACAGATACGCAGTATTTT
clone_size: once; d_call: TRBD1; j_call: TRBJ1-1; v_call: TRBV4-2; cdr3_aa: CASSTTQGVETEAFF; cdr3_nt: TGTGCCAGCAGCACTACACAGGGGGTAGAAACTGAAGCTTTCTTT
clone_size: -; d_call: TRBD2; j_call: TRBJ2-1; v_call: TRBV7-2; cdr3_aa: CASSLVGGGVYNEQFF; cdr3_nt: TGTGCCAGCAGCTTAGTTGGCGGGGGGGTGTACAATGAGCAGTTCTTC
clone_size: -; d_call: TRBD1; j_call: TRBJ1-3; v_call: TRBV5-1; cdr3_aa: CASQMTGGAGNTIYF; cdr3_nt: TGCGCCAGTCAGATGACAGGGGGCGCCGGAAACACCATATATTTT
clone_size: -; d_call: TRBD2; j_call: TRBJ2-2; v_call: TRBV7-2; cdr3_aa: CASSLLPSGALGTGELFF; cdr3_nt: TGTGCCAGCAGCTTACTGCCTAGCGGGGCCCTCGGCACCGGGGAGCTGTTTTTT
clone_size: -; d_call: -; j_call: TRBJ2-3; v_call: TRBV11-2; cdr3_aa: CASSLRGVADTQYF; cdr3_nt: TGTGCCAGCAGCTTACGAGGAGTCGCAGATACGCAGTATTTT
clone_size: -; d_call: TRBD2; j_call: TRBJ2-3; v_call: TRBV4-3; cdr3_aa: CASSPGTSGGYTDTQYF; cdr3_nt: TGCGCCAGCAGCCCTGGGACTAGCGGGGGGTACACAGATACGCAGTATTTT